A single sample is the source of the 31 T cell receptor beta chains below, sequenced in a study of T cell changes during pregnancy in multiple sclerosis. Data came from immunoSEQ multiplex PCR; TCRdb stores just in-frame clones and leaves some out. The data show roughly 100,000 clones, with 85% to 95% seen just once and 0.9% to 0.95% held by the top ten. The source was peripheral blood, collected after pregnancy. These TCRs come from a female donor with multiple sclerosis, enrolled in a pregnancy study.

J is TRBJ2-7 and V is TRBV30; the D gene is possibly TRBD2 (6 bases). The CDR3 spans 15 residues. The ends were cut back, 3 bases at V and 1 base at J, with 16 bases in the middle. Germline lookup yields CDR1 GTSNPN and CDR2 SVGIG (reference sequence). The chain's CDR3 is CAWRPSGPQSYEQYF. The CDR3, as DNA: TGTGCCTGGAGACCAAGCGGGCCGCAATCCTACGAGCAGTACTTC.

The chain has TRBV5-1 and TRBJ2-7, with 9 nucleotides matching TRBD1. CDR1 and CDR2 (germline): SGHRS, YFSETQ. V lost 4 bases to trimming and J lost 2 bases; unmatched junction nucleotides: 7. The CDR3 totals 15 residues. CDR3 sequence: CASSLLTGGTYEQYF. CDR3 sequence (DNA): TGCGCCAGCAGCCTTCTGACAGGGGGGACCTACGAGCAGTACTTC.

As to this clone: This sample includes further DNA sequences coding for the same CDR3. The chain has TRBV9 and TRBJ2-7; 14 positions agree with TRBD2. The CDR3 runs to 16 residues. Germline CDR1 and CDR2: SGDLS and YYNGEE. V gave up 0 bases and J gave up 2 bases; unmatched junction bases: 1. CDR3 sequence (DNA): TGTGCCAGCAGCGTAGGACTAGCGGGGGGGCCCTACGAGCAGTACTTC. Its protein is CASSVGLAGGPYEQYF.

V and J are TRBV19 and TRBJ2-2, with 9 bases lining up with TRBD2. Germline V CDR1 and CDR2: LNHDA, SQIVND (reference sequence). CDR3 size: 18 residues. V was pared by 7 bases and J by 0 bases, with 12 bases of the junction left unmatched. CDR3 in DNA: TGTGCCAGTACCCCAGGGGTGAGCGGGGGGTCGAACACCGGGGAGCTGTTTTTT. Translated: CASTPGVSGGSNTGELFF.

The chain has TRBV9 and TRBJ1-1, with TRBD1 as a possible D gene (5 bases). V lost 3 bases, J lost 2 bases, and 11 bases lay in between. The CDR3 has 14 residues. The germline gives CDR1 SGDLS, CDR2 YYNGEE. The CDR3 DNA reads TGTGCCAGCAGCGCCTCGACAGTTAACACTGAAGCTTTCTTT. This gives the protein CASSASTVNTEAFF.

The chain is built from TRBV11-2 and TRBJ1-1, with D unclear. CDR1 is SGHAT, CDR2 FQNNGV, per germline. V lost 4 bases, J lost 2 bases, and 20 bases lay in between. The CDR3 has 17 residues. The chain's CDR3 is CASSSSPGILVNTEAFF. The CDR3 DNA follows: TGTGCCAGCAGCTCTTCCCCGGGGATTTTGGTCAACACTGAAGCTTTCTTT.

In this sample, this clone turned up once. Other nucleotide sequences from this sample produce the same CDR3. V is TRBV20-1 and J is TRBJ2-7; D may be TRBD1 (6 bases). Germline V gene lookup returns CDR1 DFQATT and CDR2 SNEGSKA (reference sequence). Trimming pared 5 bases from V and 2 bases from J, leaving 7 bases between. This CDR3 has 11 amino acids. The CDR3 nucleotides read TGCAGTGCTCGGGACACCTACGAGCAGTACTTC. Amino acids: CSARDTYEQYF.

The V gene is TRBV19, the J gene TRBJ2-1; 7 bases match TRBD2. The CDR3 sequence is 13 residues long. The V segment lost 5 bases and the J segment 4 bases; nucleotides outside the gene matches: 2. Germline V gene sequence: CDR1 LNHDA, CDR2 SQIVND (reference sequence). CDR3 nucleotides: TGTGCCAGTAGTGCTAGCGGATACAATGAGCAGTTCTTC. The encoded protein is CASSASGYNEQFF.

This chain uses TRBV6-6 with TRBJ1-2, with 7 bases lining up with TRBD1. The germline V gene encodes CDR1 MNHNY and CDR2 SVGAGI (reference sequence). V lost 10 bases, J lost 9 bases, and 17 bases stayed unmatched. The CDR3 covers 14 residues. The CDR3: CATCEGTSRGSYTF. CDR3 nucleotide sequence: TGTGCCACTTGTGAGGGGACCTCCAGGGGGAGCTACACCTTC.

The rearrangement links TRBV7-2 to TRBJ2-5; 7 nucleotides agree with TRBD1. V shed 7 bases, J shed 3 bases, and the junction held 8 bases outside the gene matches. The CDR3 extends over 14 amino acids. From germline, CDR1 is SGHTA and CDR2 FQGNSA. The CDR3: CASTPTGVEETQYF. DNA for the CDR3: TGTGCCAGCACCCCAACAGGGGTGGAAGAGACCCAGTACTTC.

The V and J genes are TRBV6-1 and TRBJ1-2; a weak D match, TRBD1 (6 bases). Trimming pared 1 base from V and 4 bases from J, leaving 13 bases between. The CDR3 consists of 15 residues. From germline, CDR1 is MNHNS and CDR2 SASEGT. The DNA of the CDR3 is TGTGCCAGCAGTGAAGAGACAGGTAGCTTCTATGGCTACACCTTC. Translating it yields CASSEETGSFYGYTF.

The count of this clone is one. DNA for the CDR3: TGTGCCAGCAGCCTCCGGAGTGGGACAGAACCCTACGAGCAGTACTTC. As protein: CASSLRSGTEPYEQYF. The J gene is TRBJ2-7, the V gene TRBV7-8, with 7 positions matching TRBD1. V shed 5 bases and J 2 bases; nucleotides not matched to a gene: 12. This CDR3 spans 16 amino acids. Per the germline V gene, CDR1 is SGHVS and CDR2 is FQNEAQ.

V usage is TRBV4-1 and J usage is TRBJ1-1; the D gene is possibly TRBD1 (6 bases). Trimming took off 4 bases at V and 1 base at J, with 19 bases between the two ends. The germline V gene encodes CDR1 MGHRA and CDR2 YSYEKL. This CDR3 comprises 17 residues. CDR3 in amino acids: CASSLTGHLRANTEAFF. CDR3 nucleotides: TGCGCCAGCAGCCTGACAGGCCACCTGAGAGCGAACACTGAAGCTTTCTTT.

The rearrangement uses TRBV30 and TRBJ1-5; tentatively, D is TRBD1 (5 bases). The CDR3 extends over 15 amino acids. Germline CDR1 is GTSNPN and CDR2 is SVGIG (reference sequence). The germline V and J ends were trimmed by 2 bases and 6 bases, with 17 bases remaining between them. The CDR3, as DNA: TGTGCCTGGAGTCTACCCAGGGAAACCACTCAGCCCCAGCATTTT. Translating it yields CAWSLPRETTQPQHF.

The chain uses TRBV11-2 and TRBJ2-5; 7 bases agree with TRBD1. This CDR3 contains 14 residues. The V gene's germline CDR1 is SGHAT and CDR2 FQNNGV. With 4 bases clipped from V and 4 bases from J, the junction kept 6 bases outside the gene matches. The CDR3: CASSSQGDAETQYF. The CDR3, as DNA: TGTGCCAGCAGCTCTCAGGGGGACGCAGAGACCCAGTACTTC. Full variable domain (remainder filled in from reference TRBV11-2 and TRBJ2-5): EAGVAQSPRYKIIEKRQSVAFWCNPISGHATLYWYQQILGQGPKLLIQFQNNGVVDDSQLPKDRFSAERLKGVDSTLKIQPAKLEDSAVYLCASSSQGDAETQYFGPGTRLLVL.

As for this clone: One end of the junction varies from germline; a read error may be responsible. This sequence joins TRBV19 and TRBJ2-7, with TRBD2 matching 11 bases. Germline V CDR1 and CDR2: LNHDA, SQIVND (reference sequence). The CDR3 spans 15 residues. This chain's CDR3 is CASRIAGGPIYEQYF. The CDR3 DNA follows: TGTGCCAGTAGAATAGCGGGAGGGCCAATTTACGAGCAGTACTTC.

V gene TRBV4-1 combines with J gene TRBJ2-7; the D gene is possibly TRBD1 (6 bases). The germline gives CDR1 MGHRA, CDR2 YSYEKL. The CDR3 totals 15 residues. The germline V and J ends were trimmed by 5 bases and 2 bases, with 16 bases remaining between them. This chain's CDR3 is CASSDRTGSPYEQYF. The CDR3, as DNA: TGCGCCAGCAGCGACAGAACAGGGAGTCCCTACGAGCAGTACTTC.

The rearrangement joins TRBV4-3 to TRBJ2-7; 9 bases are shared with TRBD1. CDR1 LGHNA and CDR2 YSLEER come from the germline V gene. CDR3 length: 13 amino acids. V lost 3 bases, J lost 6 bases, and 3 bases stayed unmatched. The CDR3 sequence: CASSQDRGSEQYF. The CDR3 coding sequence is TGCGCCAGCAGCCAGGACAGGGGCTCCGAGCAGTACTTC.

V gene TRBV27 combines with J gene TRBJ2-5; 10 nucleotides match TRBD2. Germline V lookup: CDR1 MNHEY, CDR2 SMNVEV (reference sequence). Germline trimming cut 6 bases from V and 0 bases from J; bases unmatched to any gene: 1. The CDR3 covers 14 residues. The CDR3 reads CASSGLADQETQYF. The CDR3 region has the DNA TGTGCCAGCAGCGGACTAGCGGACCAAGAGACCCAGTACTTC.

This clone occurred a few times. V and J are TRBV6-1 and TRBJ2-7, with D tentatively TRBD2 (6 bases). V dropped 7 bases and J dropped 12 bases, with 19 bases sitting between them. The length of the CDR3 is 12 residues. The germline V gene has CDR1 MNHNS and CDR2 SASEGT. CDR3 nucleotide sequence: TGTGCCAGCACCGTTGATGTCCGGAGGGCGTACTTC. Translated, it gives CASTVDVRRAYF.

As concerns this clone: The junction shows a germline mismatch at one end, possibly a read error. This sequence joins TRBV11-1 and TRBJ2-1; 8 bases match TRBD1. Germline V gene sequence: CDR1 SGHAT, CDR2 FQDESV (reference sequence). This CDR3 region has 16 residues. CDR3 region: CASSLARTGSDNEQFF. For the CDR3, the DNA is TGTGCCAGCAGCCTAGCCCGGACAGGGTCGGACAATGAGCAGTTCTTC.

The chain's CDR3 is CASSLTGPGANVLTF. CDR3 in DNA: TGTGCCAGCAGTTTAACAGGTCCTGGGGCCAACGTCCTGACTTTC. The chain links TRBV28 to TRBJ2-6; maybe TRBD1 (5 bases). From germline, CDR1 is MDHEN and CDR2 SYDVKM. Trimming shortened V by 2 bases and J by 2 bases, and 7 bases separated the two germline ends. CDR3 size: 15 residues.

The gene calls are TRBV6-1 and TRBJ2-1; TRBD2 matches at 12 bases. The junction had 7 bases not matched to a gene; V was cut back by 4 bases and J by 9 bases. This CDR3 is 15 amino acids long. Germline assignment: CDR1 MNHNS and CDR2 SASEGT. The CDR3 DNA follows: TGTGCCAGCAGTGCCCGACTAGCGGGGGACGTTGAGCAGTTCTTC. It encodes CASSARLAGDVEQFF.

This chain uses TRBV7-2 with TRBJ2-5; 10 nucleotides match TRBD2. The CDR3 sequence is 15 residues long. Trimming cost V 4 bases and J 5 bases; bases outside gene matches: 7. Germline lookup yields CDR1 SGHTA and CDR2 FQGNSA. DNA of the CDR3: TGTGCCAGCAGCTCCCTAGCGGGAGTGAGGGAGACCCAGTACTTC. This codes for CASSSLAGVRETQYF.

This chain links TRBV6-1 with TRBJ1-5, with no clear D. The CDR3 runs 13 residues. The V gene's germline CDR1 is MNHNS and CDR2 SASEGT. V was trimmed by 7 bases and J by 0 bases, leaving 7 bases between them. The CDR3 region has the DNA TGTGCCAGCAATACCTATAGCAATCAGCCCCAGCATTTT. This encodes CASNTYSNQPQHF.

This chain connects TRBV7-9 to TRBJ1-2, with D maybe TRBD1 (5 bases). The CDR3 contains 13 residues. V was cut by 0 bases and J by 8 bases, with 10 bases left in between. Germline lookup yields CDR1 SEHNR and CDR2 FQNEAQ (reference sequence). CDR3 in DNA: TGTGCCAGCAGCTTAGCGGAGGGACGAGGCTACACCTTC. This sequence encodes CASSLAEGRGYTF.

V is TRBV5-1 and J is TRBJ2-7; D is unclear. This CDR3 spans 14 amino acids. V dropped 3 bases and J dropped 0 bases, with 10 bases sitting between them. The germline CDR1 and CDR2 sequences are SGHRS and YFSETQ. CDR3 DNA: TGCGCCAGCAGCTCACAGCCTCCCTCCTACGAGCAGTACTTC. Translated: CASSSQPPSYEQYF.

The CDR3 loop reads CASSAQANSYEQYF. The CDR3 nucleotides read TGTGCCAGCAGTGCACAGGCTAACTCCTACGAGCAGTACTTC. The chain links TRBV2 to TRBJ2-7; the D gene is possibly TRBD1 (5 bases). The germline CDR1 and CDR2 sequences are SNHLY and FYNNEI. This CDR3 comprises 14 residues. V gave up 4 bases and J gave up 0 bases, with 10 bases separating them.

This clone came up once. The chain links TRBV27 to TRBJ2-6; tentatively, D is TRBD1 (6 bases). CDR3 size: 16 residues. The germline V gene has CDR1 MNHEY and CDR2 SMNVEV (reference sequence). CDR3 DNA: TGTGGGAGCTGGGGGCGAGGTCTCTCTGGGGCCAACGTCCTGACTTTC. It yields the protein CGSWGRGLSGANVLTF.

The rearrangement links TRBV27 to TRBJ2-7, with 11 bases matching TRBD2. The CDR3 sequence is 15 residues long. Germline trimming cut 5 bases from V and 3 bases from J; bases unmatched to any gene: 6. Germline loops: CDR1 MNHEY, CDR2 SMNVEV (reference sequence). The CDR3 DNA follows: TGTGCCAGCAGTCCCGGGACTAGCGGCAGCTACGAGCAGTACTTC. Its protein is CASSPGTSGSYEQYF.

The chain is built from TRBV4-2 and TRBJ2-5; 8 positions agree with TRBD1. The CDR3 is 14 residues long. The V segment lost 4 bases and the J segment 5 bases; nucleotides outside the gene matches: 6. Germline V gene data show CDR1 as LGHNA and CDR2 as YNFKEQ. CDR3 nucleotide sequence: TGTGCCAGCAGCCTCAGACAGGGGTGGGAGACCCAGTACTTC. As protein: CASSLRQGWETQYF.